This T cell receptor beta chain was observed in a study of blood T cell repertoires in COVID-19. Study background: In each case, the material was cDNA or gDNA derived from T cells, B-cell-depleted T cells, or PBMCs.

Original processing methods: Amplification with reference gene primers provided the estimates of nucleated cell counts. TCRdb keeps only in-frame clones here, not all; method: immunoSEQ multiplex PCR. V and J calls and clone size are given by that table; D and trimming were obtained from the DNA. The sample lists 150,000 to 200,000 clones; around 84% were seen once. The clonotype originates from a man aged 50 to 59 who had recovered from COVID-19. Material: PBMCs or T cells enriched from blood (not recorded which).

The CDR3 DNA is TGTGCCAGCAGCTTCAGCCGGGACTACGAGCAGTACTTC. Protein product: CASSFSRDYEQYF. The rearrangement uses TRBV5-5 and TRBJ2-7; a possible D gene is TRBD2 (5 bases). The CDR3 runs 13 residues. Germline lookup yields CDR1 SGHKS and CDR2 YYEKEE (reference sequence). Trimming cost V 2 bases and J 3 bases, with 9 bases left between them.